Below are 10 T cell receptor beta chains sequenced from a single sample in a study of T cell responses to AZD1222 COVID-19 vaccine. The data were produced by immunoSEQ multiplex PCR, yet TCRdb's version contains in-frame clones alone and is incomplete. The sample lists some 100,000 clones; 85% to 90% were seen once. Sequenced material: peripheral blood, taken on day 0 of AZD1222 vaccination. The receptor source for this set is an adult in good health.

This clone has just a few counts. This chain joins TRBV6-6 and TRBJ1-5; D might be TRBD1 (5 bases). The CDR3 is 15 amino acids. Deletions cut 7 bases from V and 2 bases from J, with 15 bases between. The germline V gene has CDR1 MNHNY and CDR2 SVGAGI (reference sequence). The CDR3 bases are TGTGCCAGCACCCAGGGAGGCGGCGGCAATCAGCCCCAGCATTTT. Translating it yields CASTQGGGGNQPQHF.

The rearrangement joins TRBV3-1 (or the pseudogene TRBV3-2) to TRBJ1-2; D unclear. Germline V CDR1 and CDR2: LGHDT, YNNKEL (reference sequence). The CDR3 runs 12 residues. V gave up 1 base and J gave up 2 bases, with 2 bases separating them. The CDR3: CASSQANYGYTF. Here the CDR3 DNA reads TGTGCCAGCAGCCAAGCCAACTATGGCTACACCTTC.

The chain combines TRBV4-1 with TRBJ1-2; no definite D call. V lost 0 bases and J 8 bases, leaving 13 bases between the germline ends. This CDR3 spans 14 amino acids. The germline V gene encodes CDR1 MGHRA and CDR2 YSYEKL. CDR3 protein: CASSQERGSSGYTF. The CDR3 DNA follows: TGCGCCAGCAGCCAAGAACGAGGGTCTAGCGGCTACACCTTC.

The rearrangement links TRBV4-1 to TRBJ2-4; TRBD1 matches 7 bases. In germline, CDR1 is MGHRA, CDR2 YSYEKL. The CDR3 runs 15 residues. With 4 bases clipped from V and 5 bases from J, the junction kept 8 bases outside the gene matches. The CDR3 sequence is CASSPDRQQENIQYF. The CDR3 nucleotides are TGCGCCAGCAGCCCGGACAGGCAGCAGGAAAACATTCAGTACTTC.

This chain uses TRBV11-2 with TRBJ2-1, with TRBD2 matching 12 bases. Trimming cost V 1 base and J 6 bases; bases outside gene matches: 1. Germline V CDR1 and CDR2: SGHAT, FQNNGV. The CDR3 is made up of 15 amino acids. CDR3 bases: TGTGCCAGCAGCTTAGCGACTAGCGGGAGCAATGAGCAGTTCTTC. It yields the protein CASSLATSGSNEQFF.

The chain employs TRBV2 and TRBJ1-2; D may be TRBD1 (5 bases). The CDR3 covers 13 residues. Trimming left V 1 base short and J 8 bases short, with 11 bases between. Germline V CDR1 and CDR2: SNHLY, FYNNEI. The chain's CDR3 is CASSEVIGAGYTF. DNA for the CDR3: TGTGCCAGCAGTGAAGTAATAGGGGCCGGCTACACCTTC.

This clone is a singleton in its sample. The rearrangement joins TRBV2 to TRBJ2-3; 7 nucleotides match TRBD2. Unmatched junction bases numbered 6, after V lost 7 bases and J lost 2 bases. The CDR3 runs to 14 residues. Germline-derived CDR1 and CDR2 are SNHLY and FYNNEI. The CDR3 nucleotides are TGTGCCAGCACTGCGCGGGGGATCACAGATACGCAGTATTTT. Amino acids: CASTARGITDTQYF.

The chain recombines TRBV5-1 with TRBJ2-1, with TRBD2 matching over 14 bases. Germline CDR1 and CDR2: SGHRS and YFSETQ. The CDR3 has 16 residues. V was pared by 1 base and J by 10 bases, with 7 bases of the junction left unmatched. The CDR3 coding sequence is TGCGCCAGCAGCTTGAGCGGGACTAGCGGGGGACGAGAGCAGTTCTTC. It codes for CASSLSGTSGGREQFF.

The chain has TRBV5-6 and TRBJ1-1, with 9 bases fitting TRBD1. CDR3 size: 16 residues. CDR1 is SGHDT, CDR2 YYEEEE, per germline. Trimming at V came to 0 bases and at J to 3 bases, leaving 6 bases not matched to a gene. The CDR3 region has the DNA TGTGCCAGCAGCTTGGCGTGGACAGGGGAGGACACTGAAGCTTTCTTT. Translating gives CASSLAWTGEDTEAFF.

The table lists this clone with a count of one. This sequence joins TRBV6-1 and TRBJ2-3; D uncertain. Germline V gene lookup returns CDR1 MNHNS and CDR2 SASEGT. There are 15 residues in the CDR3. V lost 5 bases to trimming and J lost 2 bases, with 14 bases between them. CDR3 sequence (DNA): TGTGCCAGCAGTAAAATATATGATCTCACAGATACGCAGTATTTT. Amino acids: CASSKIYDLTDTQYF.